This TCR beta chain was sequenced in a study of blood T cell repertoires in COVID-19. In the study overall: From the United States, Italy and Spain came samples of acute and convalescent COVID-19. T cells, B-cell-depleted T cells, or PBMCs provided the cDNA or gDNA that served as material.

Repertoires were generated with immunoSEQ multiplex PCR, while TCRdb's copy carries only in-frame clones and drops some. The sample has about 190,000 clones; 88% are singletons. This CDR3 is built from 13 residues. Germline assignment: CDR1 LGHNA and CDR2 YSLEER. V was pared by 1 base and J by 8 bases, with 8 bases between. This receptor was identified in a human donor in a cohort sampled during active COVID-19. The chain carries TRBV4-3 and TRBJ1-4, with D hard to call. The material sequenced was peripheral blood. CDR3 amino acids: CASSQAVREKLFF. CDR3 DNA sequence: TGCGCCAGCAGCCAAGCGGTTCGCGAAAAACTGTTTTTT.